These 11 T cell receptor beta chains were sequenced from one sample in a study of molecular identifiers for immune sequencing clone quantification. TCRdb fed the PCR reads into MiXCR, producing one record per CDR3 protein. The sample lists some 100,000 distinct CDR3 sequences; around 20% were seen once. Sequencing was carried out using naive CD8+ T cells from blood, with Jurkat cell RNA spiked in. Stated subset: FACS-sorted CD8+CD4-CCR7+CD45RA+ naive T cells. The receptors shown here come from a human donor in good health. Some libraries in this study had Jurkat cell RNA spiked in.

This clonotype was found many times. The chain couples TRBV7-9 to TRBJ2-7; TRBD1 matches 9 bases. The CDR3 has 16 amino acids. Germline V lookup: CDR1 SEHNR, CDR2 FQNEAQ (reference sequence). The J segment lost 4 bases and the V segment lost 5 bases, leaving 12 bases of the junction unmatched. The CDR3 sequence: CASSPTNRGLLYEQYF. The DNA of the CDR3 is TGTGCCAGCAGCCCCACAAACAGGGGGCTTTTATACGAGCAGTACTTC. Together with reference TRBV7-9 and TRBJ2-7, the CDR3 gives the full variable domain: DTGVSQNPRHKITKRGQNVTFRCDPISEHNRLYWYRQTLGQGPEFLTYFQNEAQLEKSRLLSDRFSAERPKGSFSTLEIQRTEQGDSAMYLCASSPTNRGLLYEQYFGPGTRLTVT.

This clonotype was seen ten or more times. The chain carries TRBV9 and TRBJ1-3, with D unclear. The germline CDR1 and CDR2 sequences are SGDLS and YYNGEE. This CDR3 is 13 amino acids long. The germline V and J ends were trimmed by 3 bases and 4 bases, with 8 bases remaining between them. The CDR3 loop reads CASSDYYGNTIYF. Here the CDR3 DNA reads TGTGCCAGCAGCGACTACTACGGAAACACCATATATTTT.

Many counts were recorded for this clonotype. The V and J genes are TRBV7-9 and TRBJ1-4; D is uncertain. Between the trimmed V and J ends, which lost 5 bases and 8 bases, there was a span of 9 bases. CDR1 and CDR2 from the germline V gene are SEHNR and FQNEAQ (reference sequence). The CDR3 contains 12 residues. The CDR3 protein is CASSTSEEKLFF. The CDR3, as DNA: TGTGCCAGCAGCACTTCCGAGGAAAAACTGTTTTTT.

This clonotype was observed many times. This sequence joins TRBV27 and TRBJ2-1; D is undetermined. This CDR3 has 12 residues. Per germline, CDR1 MNHEY and CDR2 SMNVEV (reference sequence). The V gene lost 3 bases and the J gene lost 8 bases, with 8 bases spanning the gap. DNA of the CDR3: TGTGCCAGCAGTTTCTCCTCCGATGAGCAGTTCTTC. It translates to CASSFSSDEQFF.

In this sample, this clonotype turned up many times. The chain is built from TRBV7-9 and TRBJ2-6; 12 bases map to TRBD1. V lost 4 bases, J lost 2 bases, and 9 bases stayed unmatched. Looked up from germline, CDR1 is SEHNR and CDR2 is FQNEAQ (reference sequence). This CDR3 contains 19 residues. CDR3 bases: TGTGCCAGCAGCTCGGATTGGGACAGGGGGCTTACTGGGGCCAACGTCCTGACTTTC. This encodes CASSSDWDRGLTGANVLTF. The variable domain in full, with the rest retrieved from reference TRBV7-9 and TRBJ2-6, is DTGVSQNPRHKITKRGQNVTFRCDPISEHNRLYWYRQTLGQGPEFLTYFQNEAQLEKSRLLSDRFSAERPKGSFSTLEIQRTEQGDSAMYLCASSSDWDRGLTGANVLTFGAGSRLTVL.

This clonotype was seen at least ten times. This chain joins TRBV4-1 and TRBJ2-2; D ambiguous. The V end lost 1 base, the J end lost 1 base, and 7 bases lay between the germline ends. This CDR3 is built from 15 residues. The germline V gene has CDR1 MGHRA and CDR2 YSYEKL. CDR3 region: CASSQVRGNTGELFF. In DNA, the CDR3 is TGCGCCAGCAGCCAAGTACGAGGGAACACCGGGGAGCTGTTTTTT.

A note on this clonotype: This could be a read error, since a much larger clone is one nucleotide away. The CDR3 here is CASSSRSSGASQEAQYF. CDR3 sequence (DNA): TGTGCCAGCAGCTCCCGGAGTAGCGGGGCGTCGCAAGAGGCCCAGTACTTC. The rearrangement joins TRBV7-9 to TRBJ2-5, with 8 nucleotides matching TRBD2. This CDR3 has 17 amino acids. The germline V gene has CDR1 SEHNR and CDR2 FQNEAQ (reference sequence).

This clonotype was seen a few times. The genes are TRBV27 and TRBJ2-5; TRBD2 matches 8 bases. CDR3 length equals 16 residues. Germline V gene lookup returns CDR1 MNHEY and CDR2 SMNVEV (reference sequence). The J segment lost 7 bases and the V segment lost 5 bases, leaving 15 bases of the junction unmatched. CDR3 nucleotide sequence: TGTGCCAGCAGTCCACCCCAGCCAGCGGGGGCCGGGACCCAGTACTTC. Translated, it gives CASSPPQPAGAGTQYF.

This clonotype has at least ten counts. The chain is built from TRBV12-3 or TRBV12-4 and TRBJ1-1; weak D call: TRBD1 (6 bases). Trimming removed 4 bases from V and 1 base from J, with 10 bases in between. This CDR3 has 14 residues. CDR3 nucleotide sequence: TGTGCCAGCAGTTGGTGGACAGAGAACACTGAAGCTTTCTTT. This codes for CASSWWTENTEAFF.

The sample holds many counts of this clonotype. The chain recombines TRBV19 with TRBJ2-6; D gene uncertain. This CDR3 spans 12 amino acids. From germline, CDR1 is LNHDA and CDR2 SQIVND (reference sequence). Trimming cost V 8 bases and J 2 bases, with 4 bases left between them. As DNA, the CDR3 is TGTGCCAGTTCAACTGGGGCCAACGTCCTGACTTTC. Translating it yields CASSTGANVLTF.

Many counts were recorded for this clonotype. The chain recombines TRBV5-1 with TRBJ2-3; D unresolved. Trimming took 0 bases from V and 1 from J, leaving 6 bases between them. This CDR3 region has 14 residues. The germline V gene has CDR1 SGHRS and CDR2 YFSETQ. CDR3: CASSLEDRTDTQYF. The CDR3 nucleotides read TGCGCCAGCAGCTTGGAGGATCGCACAGATACGCAGTATTTT.